These 5 T cell receptor beta chains came from one sample sequenced in a study of blood T cell repertoires in COVID-19. Libraries were prepared by immunoSEQ multiplex PCR; TCRdb keeps only in-frame clonotypes and omits some of them. The sample carries fewer than 350,000 clones, around 81% recorded once. Sample: peripheral blood. These receptors were obtained from a woman aged 55-69 years with active or convalescent COVID-19.

This chain links TRBV19 with TRBJ1-1; 7 positions match TRBD1. V trimming: 6 bases; J trimming: 10 bases; junction bases outside the gene matches: 11. There are 13 residues in the CDR3. Per germline, CDR1 LNHDA and CDR2 SQIVND (reference sequence). The DNA for the CDR3 is TGTGCCAGTAGCAACACAGGGGCCTTAGGAGCTTTCTTT. Amino acid sequence: CASSNTGALGAFF.

V gene TRBV4-2 combines with J gene TRBJ2-1; 12 bases match TRBD2. Trimming removed 4 bases from V and 2 bases from J; junction bases left unmatched: 3. This CDR3 has 16 residues. CDR1 and CDR2 from the germline V gene are LGHNA and YNFKEQ. The CDR3: CASSLGLAGTYNEQFF. In nucleotides, the CDR3 is TGTGCCAGCAGCCTAGGACTAGCGGGGACCTACAATGAGCAGTTCTTC.

V is TRBV27 and J is TRBJ2-5; 7 bases line up with TRBD1. V dropped 5 bases and J dropped 5; count of bases not matched to a gene: 11. CDR1 and CDR2 (germline): MNHEY, SMNVEV (reference sequence). The CDR3 runs to 15 residues. The DNA for the CDR3 is TGTGCCAGCAGTCCCGTTCGAGGGGGCTGGGAGACCCAGTACTTC. This sequence encodes CASSPVRGGWETQYF.

The chain links TRBV3-1 (or the pseudogene TRBV3-2) to TRBJ2-3; unclear D gene. The V end lost 4 bases, the J end lost 5 bases, and 4 bases lay between the germline ends. The CDR3 extends over 11 amino acids. The V gene's germline CDR1 is LGHDT and CDR2 YNNKEL (reference sequence). CDR3 region: CASSLGDTQYF. The CDR3 bases are TGTGCCAGCAGCCTCGGAGATACGCAGTATTTT.

The V gene is TRBV5-6, the J gene TRBJ2-7; 7 bases are a match to TRBD1. The CDR3 extends over 15 amino acids. Germline loops: CDR1 SGHDT, CDR2 YYEEEE. The V segment lost 3 bases and the J segment 5 bases; nucleotides outside the gene matches: 11. The CDR3: CASSSPGTASHEQYF. The CDR3 region has the DNA TGTGCCAGCAGCTCACCCGGGACAGCTTCCCACGAGCAGTACTTC.